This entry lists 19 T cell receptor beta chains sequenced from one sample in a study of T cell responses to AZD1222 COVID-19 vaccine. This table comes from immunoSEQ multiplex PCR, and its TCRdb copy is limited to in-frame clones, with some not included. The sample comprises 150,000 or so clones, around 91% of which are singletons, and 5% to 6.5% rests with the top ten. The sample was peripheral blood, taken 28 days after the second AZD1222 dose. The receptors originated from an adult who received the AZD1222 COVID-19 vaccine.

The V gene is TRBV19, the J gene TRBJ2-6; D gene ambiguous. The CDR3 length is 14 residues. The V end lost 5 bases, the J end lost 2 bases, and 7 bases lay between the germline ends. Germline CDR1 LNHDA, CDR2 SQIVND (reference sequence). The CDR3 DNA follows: TGTGCCAGTAGTGCTCAAGCTGGGGCCAACGTCCTGACTTTC. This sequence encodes CASSAQAGANVLTF.

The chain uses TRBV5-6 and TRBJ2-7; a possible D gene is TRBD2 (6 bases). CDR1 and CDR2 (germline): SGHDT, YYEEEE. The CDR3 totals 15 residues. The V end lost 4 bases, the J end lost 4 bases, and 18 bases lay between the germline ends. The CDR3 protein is CASSLYPGSGYEQYF. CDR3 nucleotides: TGTGCCAGCAGCCTATACCCCGGGAGTGGTTACGAGCAGTACTTC.

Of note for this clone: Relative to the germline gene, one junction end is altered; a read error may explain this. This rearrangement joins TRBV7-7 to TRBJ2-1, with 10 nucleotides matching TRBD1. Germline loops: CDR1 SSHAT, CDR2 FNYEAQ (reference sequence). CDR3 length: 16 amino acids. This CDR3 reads CASSLMGGQGNNEQFF. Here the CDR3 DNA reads TGTGCTAGCAGCTTAATGGGGGGACAGGGGAACAATGAGCAGTTCTTC.

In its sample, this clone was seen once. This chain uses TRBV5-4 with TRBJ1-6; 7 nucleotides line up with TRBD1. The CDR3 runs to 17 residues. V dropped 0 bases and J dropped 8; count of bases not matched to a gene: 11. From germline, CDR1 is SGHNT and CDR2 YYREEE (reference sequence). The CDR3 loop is CASSLARDRRMDSPLHF. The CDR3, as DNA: TGTGCCAGCAGCTTGGCTCGGGACAGACGGATGGATTCACCCCTCCACTTT.

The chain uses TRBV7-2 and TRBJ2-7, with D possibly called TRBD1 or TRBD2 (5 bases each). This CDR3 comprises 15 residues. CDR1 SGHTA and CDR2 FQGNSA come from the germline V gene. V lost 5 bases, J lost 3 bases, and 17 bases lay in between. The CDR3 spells CASSGTPGPGYEQYF. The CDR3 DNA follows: TGTGCCAGCAGCGGAACACCGGGACCAGGCTACGAGCAGTACTTC.

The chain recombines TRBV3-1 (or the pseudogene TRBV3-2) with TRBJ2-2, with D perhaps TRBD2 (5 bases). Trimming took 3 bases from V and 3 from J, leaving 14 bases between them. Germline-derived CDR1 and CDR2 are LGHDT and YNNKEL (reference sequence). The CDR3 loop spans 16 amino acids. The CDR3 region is CASSHLGVSDTGELFF. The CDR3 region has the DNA TGTGCCAGCAGCCACCTCGGGGTCTCGGACACCGGGGAGCTGTTTTTT.

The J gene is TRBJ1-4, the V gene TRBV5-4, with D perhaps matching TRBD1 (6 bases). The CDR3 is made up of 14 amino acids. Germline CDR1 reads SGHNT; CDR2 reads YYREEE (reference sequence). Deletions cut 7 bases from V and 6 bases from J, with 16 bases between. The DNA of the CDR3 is TGTGCCAGCGGTACCGGGGGCGCTTATGAAAAACTGTTTTTT. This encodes CASGTGGAYEKLFF.

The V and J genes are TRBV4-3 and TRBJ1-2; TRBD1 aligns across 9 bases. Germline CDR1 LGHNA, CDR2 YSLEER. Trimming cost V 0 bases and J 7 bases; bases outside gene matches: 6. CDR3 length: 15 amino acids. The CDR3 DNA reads TGCGCCAGCAGCCAAGATTGGGACAGGGTGGTTGGCTACACCTTC. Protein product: CASSQDWDRVVGYTF.

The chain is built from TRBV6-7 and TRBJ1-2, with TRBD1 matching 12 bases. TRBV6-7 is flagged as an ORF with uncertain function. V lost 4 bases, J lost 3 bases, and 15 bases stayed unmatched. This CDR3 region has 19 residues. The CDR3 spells CASSWATSRDRGLDYGYTF. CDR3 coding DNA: TGTGCCAGCAGTTGGGCTACGAGCCGGGACAGGGGGCTCGACTATGGCTACACCTTC.

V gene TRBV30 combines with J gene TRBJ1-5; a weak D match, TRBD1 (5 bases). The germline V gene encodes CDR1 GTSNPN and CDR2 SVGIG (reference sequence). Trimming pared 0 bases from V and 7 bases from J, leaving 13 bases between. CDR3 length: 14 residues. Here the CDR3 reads CAWSVDREGQPQHF. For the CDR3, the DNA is TGTGCCTGGAGTGTTGACAGAGAGGGCCAGCCCCAGCATTTT.

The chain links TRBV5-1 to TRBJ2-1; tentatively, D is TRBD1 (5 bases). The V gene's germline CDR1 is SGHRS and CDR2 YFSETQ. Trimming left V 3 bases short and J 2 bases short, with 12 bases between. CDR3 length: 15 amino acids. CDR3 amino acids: CASSSLQGPYNEQFF. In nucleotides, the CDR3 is TGCGCCAGCAGCTCCCTCCAGGGTCCCTACAATGAGCAGTTCTTC.

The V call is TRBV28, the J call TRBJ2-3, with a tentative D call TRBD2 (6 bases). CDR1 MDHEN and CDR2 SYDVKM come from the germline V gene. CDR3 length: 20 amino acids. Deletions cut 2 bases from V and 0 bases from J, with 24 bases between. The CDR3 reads CASSLGEMEGGFASTDTQYF. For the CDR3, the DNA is TGTGCCAGCAGTTTAGGGGAGATGGAGGGTGGCTTTGCTAGCACAGATACGCAGTATTTT.

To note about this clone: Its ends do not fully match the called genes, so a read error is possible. The CDR3 here is CASGLSGGSRTEAFF. The CDR3 nucleotides read TGCGCCAGCGGCTTATCAGGGGGCTCGCGGACTGAAGCTTTCTTT. The V and J genes are TRBV5-1 and TRBJ1-1; 8 bases align to TRBD1. The CDR3 contains 15 residues. The germline CDR1 and CDR2 sequences are SGHRS and YFSETQ.

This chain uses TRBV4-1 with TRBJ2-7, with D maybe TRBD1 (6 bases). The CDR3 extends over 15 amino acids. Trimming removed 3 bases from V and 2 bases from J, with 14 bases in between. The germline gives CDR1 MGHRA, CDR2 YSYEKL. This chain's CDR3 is CASSQATGSAYEQYF. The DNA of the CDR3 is TGCGCCAGCAGCCAGGCCACAGGGTCGGCCTACGAGCAGTACTTC.

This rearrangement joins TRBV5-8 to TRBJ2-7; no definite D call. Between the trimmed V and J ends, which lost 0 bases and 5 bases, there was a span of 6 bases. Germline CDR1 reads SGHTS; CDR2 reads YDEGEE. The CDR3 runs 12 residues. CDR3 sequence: CASSLVWNEQYF. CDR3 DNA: TGTGCCAGCAGCTTGGTATGGAACGAGCAGTACTTC.

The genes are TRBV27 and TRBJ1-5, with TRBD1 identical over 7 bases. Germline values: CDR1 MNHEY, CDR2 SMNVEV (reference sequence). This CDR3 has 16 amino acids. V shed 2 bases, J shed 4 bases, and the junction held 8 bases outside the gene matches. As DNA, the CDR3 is TGTGCCAGCAGTTTAATCCGGGCAGGGGGGAATCAGCCCCAGCATTTT. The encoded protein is CASSLIRAGGNQPQHF.

Here the CDR3 reads CASSLFGTGVYGYTF. As DNA, the CDR3 is TGTGCCAGCAGCTTGTTCGGGACAGGGGTCTATGGCTACACCTTC. V is TRBV5-5 and J is TRBJ1-2, with 10 positions matching TRBD1. The CDR3 runs 15 residues. The V gene's germline CDR1 is SGHKS and CDR2 YYEKEE (reference sequence). V dropped 1 base and J dropped 4; count of bases not matched to a gene: 4.

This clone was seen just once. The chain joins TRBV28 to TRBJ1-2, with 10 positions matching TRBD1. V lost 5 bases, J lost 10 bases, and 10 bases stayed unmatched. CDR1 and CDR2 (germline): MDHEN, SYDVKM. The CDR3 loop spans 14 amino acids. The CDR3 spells CASSPLGQGNDYTF. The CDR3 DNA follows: TGTGCCAGCAGTCCCTTGGGACAGGGGAACGACTACACCTTC.

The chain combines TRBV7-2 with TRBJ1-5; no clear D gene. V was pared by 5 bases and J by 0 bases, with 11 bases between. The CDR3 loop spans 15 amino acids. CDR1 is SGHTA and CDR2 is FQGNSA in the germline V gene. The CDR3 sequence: CASSPAGYSNQPQHF. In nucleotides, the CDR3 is TGTGCCAGCAGCCCCGCAGGCTATAGCAATCAGCCCCAGCATTTT.